The rows below give T cell receptor beta chains drawn from one sample of a study of OX40 agonist ivuxolimab in advanced cancers. Some clones are missing from TCRdb's copy, which holds only in-frame ones; the method was immunoSEQ multiplex PCR. The profile shows fewer than 45,000 clones, less than 85% of them singletons. The sequencing used CD4+ or CD8+ T cells sorted from blood, collected in a trial of the OX40 agonist ivuxolimab. These receptors came from an adult with an advanced solid tumor such as melanoma, head and neck, liver or kidney cancer. Both conserved end residues are part of each CDR3. The order of the fields is D gene, V gene, CDR3 protein. A D gene is named only where the DNA matches it firmly.

TRBD1	TRBV4-1	CASSPTGEGGNTIYF
TRBD1	TRBV7-9	CASSFGQGGGNEQFF
.	TRBV19	CASSWAPGQLGSEAFF
TRBD2	TRBV5-7	CASSAGLAGVPEQFF
.	TRBV10-3	CAIRNTFYNEQFF
TRBD2	TRBV27	CASSWVAGEAYNEQFF
TRBD1	TRBV5-1	CASSLAYGTGGADTDTQYF
.	TRBV6-5	CASSYTGYEQYF
TRBD1	TRBV6-5	CATRGDRGAYEQYF
.	TRBV10-3	CAISVQSNYGYTF
.	TRBV27	CASSFGGTYGYTF
.	TRBV5-6	CASSFIGGEQYF
TRBD2	TRBV6-4	CASSDSGLGADEQFF
.	TRBV6-5	CASKKANEQYF
TRBD1	TRBV5-6	CASSLDRANYGYTF
.	TRBV27	CASSLWASSYNEQFF
.	TRBV7-2	CASTDPSSTDTQYF
TRBD2	TRBV10-3	CAINPSGGGHNEQFF
.	TRBV25-1	CASSEPEEETQYF
.	TRBV7-7	CASSLIWRGSTDTQYF
.	TRBV9	CASSVEPGGQPQHF
TRBD1	TRBV7-9	CASSSRTGSTYEQYF
.	TRBV29-1	CSVVDYEQYF
.	TRBV4-3	CASSQGVGSYEQYF
.	TRBV27	CASTQLGRNQETQYF
TRBD1	TRBV7-2	CASSPLTGVSSETQYF
.	TRBV29-1	CSVEMDDTDTQYF
TRBD2	TRBV7-6	CASSPSGGPNNEQFF
TRBD1	TRBV5-4	CASRHRGDTGELFF
.	TRBV7-6	CASSFQRPTGELFF
.	TRBV5-5	CASSLVWGAPGEKLFF
TRBD2	TRBV19	CASSPSSGRANEQFF
TRBD1	TRBV19	CASSLWTGATDTQYF
TRBD2	TRBV4-2	CASSQDGTSGGNEQFF
.	TRBV30	CAWSASYEQYF
.	TRBV27	CASSLAGGSTEAFF
.	TRBV5-8	CASSLNYEQFF
TRBD1	TRBV7-8	CASSPWTGNYNEQFF
.	TRBV27	CASSFTLTTANYEQYF
.	TRBV25-1	CASRETGWTGELFF
.	TRBV5-1	CASGYRDPAQQYF
.	TRBV7-9	CASSLEGVGGPSSYEQYF
.	TRBV5-1	CASSLAQWTSTEAFF
.	TRBV23-1	CASSHLSYEQYF
TRBD1	TRBV28	CASSKTGGASDGYTF
.	TRBV5-1	CASSLGTENTGELFF
TRBD2	TRBV4-3	CASSQEGRLAGGFSYEQYF
.	TRBV2	CASDPNTEAFF
TRBD1	TRBV28	CASSTDRAPGNEQFF
TRBD1	TRBV11-2	CASSLDEVRDSYGYTF
TRBD1	TRBV11-1	CASSLGQGINEQYF
.	TRBV14	CASRLRGSYEQYF
.	TRBV5-4	CASSQGRGRETQYF
TRBD1	TRBV10-3	CAISTGTDPYEQYF
.	TRBV28	CASSPQGGETQYF